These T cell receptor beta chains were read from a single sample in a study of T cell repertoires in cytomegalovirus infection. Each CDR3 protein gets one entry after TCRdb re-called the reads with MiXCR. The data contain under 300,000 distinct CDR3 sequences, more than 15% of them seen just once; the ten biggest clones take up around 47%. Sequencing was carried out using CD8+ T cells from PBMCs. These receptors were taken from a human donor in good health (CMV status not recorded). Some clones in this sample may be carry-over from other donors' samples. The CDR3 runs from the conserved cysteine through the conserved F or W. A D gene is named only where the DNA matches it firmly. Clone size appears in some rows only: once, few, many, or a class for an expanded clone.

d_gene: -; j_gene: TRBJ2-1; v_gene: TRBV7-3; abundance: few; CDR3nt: TGTGCCAGCAGCTTAAGGCGTAGTTTTGAGCAGTTCTTC; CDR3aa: CASSLRRSFEQFF
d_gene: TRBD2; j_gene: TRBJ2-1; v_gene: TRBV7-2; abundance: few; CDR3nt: TGTGCCAGCAGCTTAGTTAGCGGGGGGGCGGCTGAGCAGTTCTTC; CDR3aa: CASSLVSGGAAEQFF
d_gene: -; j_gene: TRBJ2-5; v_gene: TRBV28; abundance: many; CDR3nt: TGTGCCAGCAGTTTTGTCGGTGAGACCCAGTACTTC; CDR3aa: CASSFVGETQYF
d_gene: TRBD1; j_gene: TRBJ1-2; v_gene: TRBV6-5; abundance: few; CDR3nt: TGTGCCAGCAGTTACTCGTCGACAGGGGCGAACAACTATGGCTACACCTTC; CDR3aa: CASSYSSTGANNYGYTF
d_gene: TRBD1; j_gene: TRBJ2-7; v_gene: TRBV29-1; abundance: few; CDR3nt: TGCAGCGTTGAATTGGGGGACAGTTGGACCTACGAGCAGTACTTC; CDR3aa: CSVELGDSWTYEQYF
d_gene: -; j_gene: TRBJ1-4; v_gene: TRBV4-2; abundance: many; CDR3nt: TGTGCCAGTCAGTGGGGTGCAACTAATGAAAAACTGTTTTTT; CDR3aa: CASQWGATNEKLFF
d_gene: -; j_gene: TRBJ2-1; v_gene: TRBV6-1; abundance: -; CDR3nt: TGTGCCAGCAGTGAAATTTTCCAGGGACCCTACAATGAGCAGTTCTTC; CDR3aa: CASSEIFQGPYNEQFF
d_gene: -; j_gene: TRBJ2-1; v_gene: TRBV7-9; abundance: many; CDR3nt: TGTGCCAGCAGCACGACACTAGTTTACAATGAGCAGTTCTTC; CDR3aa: CASSTTLVYNEQFF
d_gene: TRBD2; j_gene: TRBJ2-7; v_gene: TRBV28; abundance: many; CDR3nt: TGTGCCAGCAGTTTGGGGAGGGGCGTCTCCTACGAGCAGTACTTC; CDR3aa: CASSLGRGVSYEQYF
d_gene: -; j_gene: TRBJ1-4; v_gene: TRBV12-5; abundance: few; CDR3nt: TGTGCTAGTGGTTTCAGTTACAGCACAACTAATGAAAAACTGTTTTTT; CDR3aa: CASGFSYSTTNEKLFF
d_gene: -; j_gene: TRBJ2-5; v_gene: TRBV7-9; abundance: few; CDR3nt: TGTGCCAGCAGCTTAGATCCTGGGGAGACCCAGTACTTC; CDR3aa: CASSLDPGETQYF
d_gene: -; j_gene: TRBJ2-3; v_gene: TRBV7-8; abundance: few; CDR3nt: TGTGCCAGCAAAATGATGGGGGGCTCAGCGGGGCCAGATACGCAGTATTTT; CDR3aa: CASKMMGGSAGPDTQYF
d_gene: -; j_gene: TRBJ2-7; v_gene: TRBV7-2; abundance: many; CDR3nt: TGTGCCAGCAGCTCATACCGGGACTCCTACGAGCAGTACTTC; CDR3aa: CASSSYRDSYEQYF
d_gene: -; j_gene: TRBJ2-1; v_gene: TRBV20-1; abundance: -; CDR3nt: TGCAGTGCTAGAACCCCAGCTACTAGCCGCAGGTATGAGCAGTTCTTC; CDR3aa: CSARTPATSRRYEQFF